The source of this TCR beta chain is a study of response to subunit inactivated influenza vaccine. The CDR3 covers 17 residues. The ends lost 6 bases at V and 2 bases at J; junction bases unmatched: 9. CDR1 is MDHEN and CDR2 is SYDVKM in the germline V gene. Study-wide findings and caveats: Authors suggested few new T cells are recruited by each seasonal influenza vaccination.

TCRdb ran MiXCR on the RT-PCR reads and lists one entry per CDR3 protein. Among about 800,000 distinct CDR3 sequences listed, about 20% were seen once. Comment on this clonotype: The antigen remains unidentified.

The rearrangement joins TRBV28 to TRBJ2-7, with TRBD2 identical over 14 bases. The sequenced sample was PBMCs from blood, obtained around 5 days after vaccination. The origin of this receptor is a man over 45 who received an inactivated influenza vaccine. CDR3 bases: TGTGCCAGCAGCCTTGGACTAGCGGGAGGACACACCTACGAGCAGTACTTC. It specifies CASSLGLAGGHTYEQYF.